Below are 13 T cell receptor beta chains sequenced from a single sample in a study of blood T cell repertoires in COVID-19. Some clones are missing from TCRdb's copy, which holds only in-frame ones; the method was immunoSEQ multiplex PCR. The sample consists of about 190,000 clones, 86% of them appearing once. The specimen sequenced was PBMCs or T cells enriched from blood (not recorded which). The source is a woman aged 40 to 49 in a cohort exposed to, infected with or recovered from COVID-19 (not recorded which).

V is TRBV7-9 and J is TRBJ1-6; no reliable D call. The CDR3 runs 15 residues. Per the germline V gene, CDR1 is SEHNR and CDR2 is FQNEAQ (reference sequence). Trimming took off 5 bases at V and 3 bases at J, with 11 bases between the two ends. CDR3 DNA: TGTGCCAGCAGCCCCCGGGAGGGCTATAATTCACCCCTCCACTTT. It encodes CASSPREGYNSPLHF. Combining the CDR3 with reference TRBV7-9 and TRBJ1-6 gives the whole variable domain DTGVSQNPRHKITKRGQNVTFRCDPISEHNRLYWYRQTLGQGPEFLTYFQNEAQLEKSRLLSDRFSAERPKGSFSTLEIQRTEQGDSAMYLCASSPREGYNSPLHFGNGTRLTVT.

This clone occurred once. The chain links TRBV6-2 or TRBV6-3 to TRBJ2-2; no firm D call. The CDR3 has 14 amino acids. The V end lost 2 bases, the J end lost 4 bases, and 8 bases lay between the germline ends. Germline CDR1 MNHEY, CDR2 SVGEGT. The CDR3 bases are TGTGCCAGCAGTTACCCAGGTTCCACCGGGGAGCTGTTTTTT. Its protein product is CASSYPGSTGELFF.

The genes are TRBV30 and TRBJ2-5; 8 bases are a match to TRBD1. V lost 3 bases to trimming and J lost 4 bases; unmatched junction nucleotides: 10. This CDR3 contains 15 residues. Per the germline V gene, CDR1 is GTSNPN and CDR2 is SVGIG (reference sequence). The CDR3 sequence is CAWSDGQGGRETQYF. Written as DNA, the CDR3 is TGTGCCTGGAGCGACGGACAGGGAGGACGAGAGACCCAGTACTTC.

This chain uses TRBV5-4 with TRBJ2-7; 7 bases map to TRBD1. Germline lookup yields CDR1 SGHNT and CDR2 YYREEE (reference sequence). The CDR3 is 14 amino acids. The trim removed 5 bases at V and 4 bases at J, leaving 9 bases unmatched. CDR3 amino acids: CASRVRGGPYEQYF. The CDR3 region has the DNA TGTGCCAGCAGAGTGAGAGGGGGCCCGTACGAGCAGTACTTC.

Here the CDR3 DNA reads TGCAGCGTTGGGGGGGGAATGGACTATGGCTACACCTTC. It encodes CSVGGGMDYGYTF. The chain has TRBV29-1 and TRBJ1-2, with a weak D call TRBD1 (5 bases). The CDR3 consists of 13 residues. V lost 4 bases, J lost 3 bases, and 12 bases lay in between. Per germline, CDR1 SQVTM and CDR2 ANQGSEA.

This chain connects TRBV5-1 to TRBJ2-7; D unresolved. V lost 0 bases, J lost 3 bases, and 16 bases lay in between. This CDR3 is built from 16 residues. Germline V CDR1 and CDR2: SGHRS, YFSETQ. CDR3 sequence (DNA): TGCGCCAGCAGCTTGGTATCTGGCAGAATTAACTACGAGCAGTACTTC. Translating it yields CASSLVSGRINYEQYF. Filled out from reference TRBV5-1 and TRBJ2-7, the complete variable domain reads KAGVTQTPRYLIKTRGQQVTLSCSPISGHRSVSWYQQTPGQGLQFLFEYFSETQRNKGNFPGRFSGRQFSNSRSEMNVSTLELGDSALYLCASSLVSGRINYEQYFGPGTRLTVT.

This chain uses TRBV5-1 with TRBJ2-5; tentatively, D is TRBD1 (6 bases). Per germline, CDR1 SGHRS and CDR2 YFSETQ. This CDR3 region has 15 residues. Trimming removed 4 bases at V and 0 bases at J, with 13 bases between. CDR3 region: CASSRPDSNQETQYF. CDR3 nucleotide sequence: TGCGCCAGCAGCCGACCGGACAGTAACCAAGAGACCCAGTACTTC. Supplemented by reference TRBV5-1 and TRBJ2-5, the full variable domain reads KAGVTQTPRYLIKTRGQQVTLSCSPISGHRSVSWYQQTPGQGLQFLFEYFSETQRNKGNFPGRFSGRQFSNSRSEMNVSTLELGDSALYLCASSRPDSNQETQYFGPGTRLLVL.

This chain links TRBV4-1 with TRBJ2-1, with D unresolved. The CDR3 is 14 residues long. Trimming took off 1 base at V and 12 bases at J, with 16 bases between the two ends. Germline values: CDR1 MGHRA, CDR2 YSYEKL. CDR3 residues: CASSQGLPKRWQFF. The DNA for the CDR3 is TGCGCCAGCAGCCAAGGTTTGCCTAAACGATGGCAGTTCTTC.

The chain is built from TRBV5-6 and TRBJ2-5; 8 nucleotides agree with TRBD2. The junction had 4 bases not matched to a gene; V was cut back by 3 bases and J by 3 bases. The CDR3 covers 14 residues. CDR1 SGHDT and CDR2 YYEEEE come from the germline V gene. CDR3 DNA: TGTGCCAGCAGCTCGGGACTAGTCAAAGAGACCCAGTACTTC. Amino acids: CASSSGLVKETQYF.

The genes are TRBV27 and TRBJ2-2; no reliable D call. CDR1 is MNHEY and CDR2 is SMNVEV in the germline V gene (reference sequence). The CDR3 totals 12 residues. The V end lost 6 bases, the J end lost 6 bases, and 8 bases lay between the germline ends. For the CDR3, the DNA is TGTGCCAGCAGACTACGGTCCGGGGAGCTGTTTTTT. It is translated as CASRLRSGELFF.

The chain uses TRBV5-1 and TRBJ1-1, with 7 bases that match TRBD1. V lost 8 bases and J lost 0; bases outside the gene matches: 13. This CDR3 has 16 amino acids. CDR1 SGHRS and CDR2 YFSETQ come from the germline V gene. This chain's CDR3 is CASSFDRDLMNTEAFF. In DNA, the CDR3 is TGCGCCAGTTCGTTCGACAGGGATTTAATGAACACTGAAGCTTTCTTT.

This chain links TRBV9 with TRBJ2-4; TRBD1 aligns across 7 bases. The CDR3 contains 15 residues. CDR1 and CDR2 (germline): SGDLS, YYNGEE. V gave up 4 bases and J gave up 5 bases; unmatched junction bases: 9. For the CDR3, the DNA is TGTGCCAGCAGCCCGTCTCGACAGGGCCAAAACATTCAGTACTTC. It specifies CASSPSRQGQNIQYF.

The rearrangement uses TRBV3-1 (or the pseudogene TRBV3-2) and TRBJ2-5; D unclear. The V gene's germline CDR1 is LGHDT and CDR2 YNNKEL (reference sequence). CDR3 length: 15 residues. V lost 4 bases to trimming and J lost 3 bases, with 15 bases between them. CDR3 sequence: CASSRNFRVEETQYF. For the CDR3, the DNA is TGTGCCAGCAGCCGGAATTTCCGGGTTGAAGAGACCCAGTACTTC.